A single sample is the source of the 3 T cell receptor beta chains below, sequenced in a study of CD8 T cells in ankylosing spondylitis. Findings and caveats of the study: The study identified a TCR beta motif of under ten highly homologous variants that appeared characteristic of ankylosing spondylitis blood.

TCRdb ran MiXCR on the 5' RACE reads and lists one entry per CDR3 protein. The repertoire holds 700,000 or so distinct CDR3 sequences, with about 20% as singletons. Which antigens these TCRs recognize remains unknown. The sequenced material came from blood, either unsorted or a sorted T cell fraction (not recorded which). These receptors all come from a male donor with ankylosing spondylitis.

V and J are TRBV6-5 and TRBJ2-7; 7 positions agree with TRBD2. Germline trimming cut 2 bases from V and 2 bases from J; bases unmatched to any gene: 18. The germline gives CDR1 MNHEY, CDR2 SVGAGI. The CDR3 is 19 residues long. This CDR3 is CASSYLSLAEGVPAYEQYF. CDR3 in DNA: TGTGCCAGCAGTTACCTCTCCCTAGCGGAGGGAGTACCCGCCTACGAGCAGTACTTC.

V is TRBV4-1 and J is TRBJ2-2; 9 bases are a match to TRBD1. V gave up 0 bases and J gave up 7 bases; unmatched junction bases: 6. CDR3 length: 16 residues. The germline gives CDR1 MGHRA, CDR2 YSYEKL. CDR3 DNA: TGCGCCAGCAGCCAAGATTACCGACAGGGGGTCGGGGAGCTGTTTTTT. Translation: CASSQDYRQGVGELFF.

The chain couples TRBV29-1 to TRBJ1-1; a weak D match, TRBD1 (6 bases). Germline loops: CDR1 SQVTM, CDR2 ANQGSEA. The CDR3 is 16 amino acids. V was cut by 7 bases and J by 1 base, with 22 bases left in between. CDR3 sequence: CSAGEADSPWNTEAFF. The CDR3 coding sequence is TGCAGCGCGGGGGAAGCGGACAGCCCTTGGAACACTGAAGCTTTCTTT.